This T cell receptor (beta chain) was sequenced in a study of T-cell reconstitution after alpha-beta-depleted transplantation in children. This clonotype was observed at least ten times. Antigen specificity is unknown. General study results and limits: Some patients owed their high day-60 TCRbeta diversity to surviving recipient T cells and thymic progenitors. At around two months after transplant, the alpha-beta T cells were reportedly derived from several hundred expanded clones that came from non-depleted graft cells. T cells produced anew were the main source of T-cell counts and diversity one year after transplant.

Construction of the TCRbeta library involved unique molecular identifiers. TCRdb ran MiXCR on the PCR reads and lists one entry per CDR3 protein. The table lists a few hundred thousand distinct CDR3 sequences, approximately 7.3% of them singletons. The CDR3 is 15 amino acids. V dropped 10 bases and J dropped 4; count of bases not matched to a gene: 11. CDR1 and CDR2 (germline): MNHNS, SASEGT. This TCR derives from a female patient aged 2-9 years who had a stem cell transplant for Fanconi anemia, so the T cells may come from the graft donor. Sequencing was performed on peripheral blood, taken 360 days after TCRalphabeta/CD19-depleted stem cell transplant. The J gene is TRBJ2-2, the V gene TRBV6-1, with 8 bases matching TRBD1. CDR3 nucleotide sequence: TGTGCCACATCATCGGACAGGGTCGGCACCGGGGAGCTGTTTTTT. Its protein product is CATSSDRVGTGELFF.